Listed below are T cell receptor beta chains from one sample, sequenced in a study of radiation and T cells in renal cell carcinoma. Method: immunoSEQ multiplex PCR; TCRdb's copy keeps in-frame clones and lacks some. The sample consists of about 150,000 clones, around 89% of them appearing once. Specimen: blood, collected from a patient whose treatment included radiotherapy and nephrectomy. Source of these receptors: a woman between 70 and 85 years old with renal cell carcinoma. Each CDR3 is given with its conserved first and last residue. D genes are given only for firm matches.

d_call: -
v_call: TRBV7-8
j_call: TRBJ2-5
cdr3_aa: CASSASGRRGATTYF

d_call: TRBD2
v_call: TRBV5-4
j_call: TRBJ2-7
cdr3_aa: CASSLGGVSSGGRRGEQYF

d_call: -
v_call: TRBV5-4
j_call: TRBJ1-1
cdr3_aa: CASSLEWGGGTEAFF

d_call: -
v_call: TRBV4-3
j_call: TRBJ1-2
cdr3_aa: CASSQEMTATYGYTF

d_call: -
v_call: TRBV19
j_call: TRBJ2-1
cdr3_aa: CASSIGTANNEQFF

d_call: -
v_call: TRBV19
j_call: TRBJ2-2
cdr3_aa: CASSPPGRLAGELFF

d_call: -
v_call: TRBV7-2
j_call: TRBJ2-1
cdr3_aa: CASSLDWASYNEQFF

d_call: -
v_call: TRBV6-4
j_call: TRBJ1-1
cdr3_aa: CASRAGDTEAFF

d_call: -
v_call: TRBV13
j_call: TRBJ2-5
cdr3_aa: CASAQGRETQYF

d_call: TRBD2
v_call: TRBV7-8
j_call: TRBJ2-5
cdr3_aa: CASSRRLAGVGREETQYF

d_call: TRBD2
v_call: TRBV27
j_call: TRBJ2-1
cdr3_aa: CASSFSMRGAMNEQFF

d_call: -
v_call: TRBV21-1
j_call: TRBJ1-5
cdr3_aa: CASSTRGHSNQPQHF

d_call: -
v_call: TRBV21-1
j_call: TRBJ1-1
cdr3_aa: CASSKEFTRDRGLFGNTEAFF

d_call: -
v_call: TRBV14
j_call: TRBJ1-1
cdr3_aa: CASSPLRGGRNTEAFF

d_call: -
v_call: TRBV5-1
j_call: TRBJ1-2
cdr3_aa: CASSLDGASYGYTF

d_call: TRBD1
v_call: TRBV7-2
j_call: TRBJ1-1
cdr3_aa: CASSAGRQGNEAFF